The 24 T cell receptor beta chains in this list originate from one sample, sequenced in a study of T cell responses to AZD1222 COVID-19 vaccine. Profiled with immunoSEQ multiplex PCR; TCRdb holds only in-frame clones, not every one. Among some 150,000 clones, 70% to 90% were seen once, and the ten largest hold 2.5% to 3.5%. Material: peripheral blood, obtained 28 days after the second AZD1222 dose. These TCRs come from an adult who received the AZD1222 COVID-19 vaccine.

V and J are TRBV18 and TRBJ2-4, with 7 positions matching TRBD1. CDR3 length equals 14 residues. Looked up from germline, CDR1 is KGHSH and CDR2 is LQKENI. The junction had 5 bases not matched to a gene; V was cut back by 2 bases and J by 7 bases. The CDR3 reads CASSPGDSSNIQYF. The CDR3 DNA follows: TGTGCCAGCTCACCAGGGGACAGCTCCAACATTCAGTACTTC.

The J gene is TRBJ2-7, the V gene TRBV13; the D gene is possibly TRBD2 (6 bases). CDR1 and CDR2 from the germline V gene are PRHDT and FYEKMQ (reference sequence). V was shortened by 0 bases and J by 1 base, with 19 bases between the two germline ends. The CDR3 sequence is 18 residues long. CDR3 sequence: CASSLGHYTSPTSYEQYF. In nucleotides, the CDR3 is TGTGCCAGCAGCTTAGGCCATTATACTAGCCCAACTTCCTACGAGCAGTACTTC.

The rearrangement uses TRBV6-5 and TRBJ2-2; 8 nucleotides agree with TRBD1. CDR1 is MNHEY, CDR2 SVGAGI, per germline. The CDR3 loop spans 14 amino acids. The V segment lost 7 bases and the J segment 2 bases; nucleotides outside the gene matches: 3. CDR3 loop: CASKGQANTGELFF. The CDR3 DNA is TGTGCCAGCAAGGGACAGGCTAACACCGGGGAGCTGTTTTTT.

Here the CDR3 DNA reads TGTGCCAGCAGCTTAGTTTTCAGGGCACTGAACTATGGCTACACCTTC. As protein: CASSLVFRALNYGYTF. The J gene is TRBJ1-2, the V gene TRBV11-2; D is perhaps TRBD1 (5 bases). This CDR3 has 16 residues. V lost 1 base and J lost 2, with 14 bases in between. Germline values: CDR1 SGHAT, CDR2 FQNNGV.

V and J are TRBV19 and TRBJ1-1; no reliable D call. V shed 5 bases and J shed 1 base, with 2 bases lying between them. Germline V gene data show CDR1 as LNHDA and CDR2 as SQIVND (reference sequence). CDR3 size: 11 residues. The CDR3 here is CASSQNTEAFF. In DNA, the CDR3 is TGTGCCAGTAGTCAGAACACTGAAGCTTTCTTT.

The V call is TRBV9, the J call TRBJ1-4; D ambiguous. V was shortened by 0 bases and J by 2 bases, with 5 bases between the two germline ends. Germline CDR1 reads SGDLS; CDR2 reads YYNGEE. The length of the CDR3 is 14 residues. The CDR3 region is CASSVGGTNEKLFF. In DNA, the CDR3 is TGTGCCAGCAGCGTAGGAGGGACTAATGAAAAACTGTTTTTT.

This sequence joins TRBV7-3 and TRBJ1-4, with D possibly being TRBD1 (5 bases). Trimming removed 8 bases from V and 7 bases from J, with 14 bases in between. Germline CDR1 and CDR2: SGHTA and FQGTGA. The CDR3 runs to 13 residues. The CDR3 region has the DNA TGTGCCAGCGCAGCAGGGTCGGGTGAAAAACTGTTTTTT. Translation gives CASAAGSGEKLFF.

This chain uses TRBV4-3 with TRBJ1-6; D is uncertain. The germline V gene has CDR1 LGHNA and CDR2 YSLEER. The CDR3 runs to 14 residues. Trimming stripped 1 base from V and 9 bases from J, with 10 bases between. The CDR3 bases are TGCGCCAGCAGCCAAGGTTCCCCCGGTTCACCCCTCCACTTT. Encoded protein: CASSQGSPGSPLHF.

J is TRBJ2-7 and V is TRBV9; D not resolved. Germline values: CDR1 SGDLS, CDR2 YYNGEE. V lost 0 bases and J lost 3, with 13 bases in between. The CDR3 runs 15 residues. The CDR3 loop is CASSVEAGERYEQYF. As DNA, the CDR3 is TGTGCCAGCAGCGTAGAGGCAGGCGAACGCTACGAGCAGTACTTC.

The chain links TRBV3-1 (or the pseudogene TRBV3-2) to TRBJ1-2; D is unclear. V lost 0 bases, J lost 2 bases, and 16 bases lay in between. Germline values: CDR1 LGHDT, CDR2 YNNKEL (reference sequence). The CDR3 contains 17 residues. CDR3 DNA: TGTGCCAGCAGCCAAGAACGTAGGGTTACATCGAACTATGGCTACACCTTC. It yields the protein CASSQERRVTSNYGYTF.

As to this clone: The sample holds other DNA sequences that translate to the same CDR3. This sequence joins TRBV19 and TRBJ2-1; 11 positions agree with TRBD2. This CDR3 has 15 amino acids. Germline V gene lookup returns CDR1 LNHDA and CDR2 SQIVND (reference sequence). Trimming at V came to 3 bases and at J to 4 bases, leaving 2 bases not matched to a gene. The CDR3 here is CASSMTSGAYNEQFF. Here the CDR3 DNA reads TGTGCCAGTAGTATGACTAGCGGGGCTTACAATGAGCAGTTCTTC. The complete variable domain, with remaining parts taken from reference TRBV19 and TRBJ2-1, reads DGGITQSPKYLFRKEGQNVTLSCEQNLNHDAMYWYRQDPGQGLRLIYYSQIVNDFQKGDIAEGYSVSREKKESFPLTVTSAQKNPTAFYLCASSMTSGAYNEQFFGPGTRLTVL.

The genes are TRBV7-8 and TRBJ2-7; D is ambiguous. Trimming left V 5 bases short and J 0 bases short, with 8 bases between. CDR1 is SGHVS, CDR2 FQNEAQ, per germline. The CDR3 runs 13 residues. The CDR3 spells CASSPSYSYEQYF. CDR3 nucleotides: TGTGCCAGCAGCCCCTCTTACTCCTACGAGCAGTACTTC. The full variable domain, in which reference TRBV7-8 and TRBJ2-7 provide the parts outside the CDR3, is GAGVSQSPRYKVAKRGQDVALRCDPISGHVSLFWYQQALGQGPEFLTYFQNEAQLDKSGLPSDRFFAERPEGSVSTLKIQRTQQEDSAVYLCASSPSYSYEQYFGPGTRLTVT.

The rearrangement joins TRBV19 to TRBJ2-7; D could derive from TRBD1 or TRBD2 (5 bases each). Germline CDR1 is LNHDA and CDR2 is SQIVND (reference sequence). V shed 6 bases and J shed 12 bases, with 18 bases lying between them. The CDR3 runs 12 residues. CDR3 coding DNA: TGTGCCAGTAGCCGGGATGGGCAGGGACGGTACTTC. This gives the protein CASSRDGQGRYF.

The rearrangement uses TRBV7-2 and TRBJ1-4, with a weak D call TRBD1 (5 bases). This CDR3 region has 13 residues. The germline CDR1 and CDR2 sequences are SGHTA and FQGNSA. The V gene lost 1 base and the J gene lost 9 bases, with 9 bases spanning the gap. CDR3 amino acids: CASSLEGRKKLFF. Written as DNA, the CDR3 is TGTGCCAGCAGCTTAGAGGGGCGTAAAAAACTGTTTTTT.

J is TRBJ2-7 and V is TRBV12-3 or TRBV12-4; D is possibly TRBD2 (6 bases). The CDR3 is made up of 13 amino acids. V lost 4 bases, J lost 6 bases, and 13 bases lay in between. DNA for the CDR3: TGTGCCAGCAGTTCGGGAGTTGGGCGCGAGCAGTACTTC. Translation gives CASSSGVGREQYF.

The chain employs TRBV5-6 and TRBJ1-5; TRBD1 is a possible D gene (5 bases). Germline V gene data show CDR1 as SGHDT and CDR2 as YYEEEE. The germline V and J ends were trimmed by 0 bases and 6 bases, with 13 bases remaining between them. The CDR3 runs 15 residues. The CDR3 DNA reads TGTGCCAGCAGCTTGGGGGACCGGGAGAGTCAGCCCCAGCATTTT. It specifies CASSLGDRESQPQHF.

V gene TRBV19 combines with J gene TRBJ1-5, with D tentatively TRBD1 (5 bases). The V end lost 3 bases, the J end lost 4 bases, and 10 bases lay between the germline ends. The CDR3 totals 14 residues. Per the germline V gene, CDR1 is LNHDA and CDR2 is SQIVND (reference sequence). This chain's CDR3 is CASSISTANQPQHF. The CDR3 nucleotides are TGTGCCAGTAGTATTTCGACAGCGAATCAGCCCCAGCATTTT.

The chain combines TRBV29-1 with TRBJ1-1; 7 bases line up with TRBD1. CDR3 size: 13 residues. CDR1 is SQVTM and CDR2 is ANQGSEA in the germline V gene. The trim removed 7 bases at V and 0 bases at J, leaving 5 bases unmatched. The CDR3 region is CSGGQNLNTEAFF. The CDR3 nucleotides are TGCAGCGGGGGACAGAACCTGAACACTGAAGCTTTCTTT.

The chain combines TRBV6-1 with TRBJ2-2; possibly TRBD1 or TRBD2 for D (7 bases each). Trimming removed 3 bases at V and 4 bases at J, with 24 bases between. Germline assignment: CDR1 MNHNS and CDR2 SASEGT. This CDR3 is 19 amino acids long. CDR3 region: CASSDYQGGGGAGTGELFF. For the CDR3, the DNA is TGTGCCAGCAGTGATTATCAAGGGGGAGGGGGCGCCGGCACCGGGGAGCTGTTTTTT.

This clone was found once. V usage is TRBV5-1 and J usage is TRBJ1-2, with D perhaps matching TRBD1 (6 bases). This CDR3 spans 15 amino acids. V gave up 6 bases and J gave up 6 bases, with 21 bases separating them. Per the germline V gene, CDR1 is SGHRS and CDR2 is YFSETQ. Here the CDR3 reads CASIPTAGASNGYTF. The CDR3 DNA is TGCGCCAGCATACCAACGGCAGGGGCTTCTAATGGCTACACCTTC.

This chain connects TRBV7-2 to TRBJ2-3; D is undetermined. Germline V gene data show CDR1 as SGHTA and CDR2 as FQGNSA. The CDR3 loop spans 13 amino acids. The ends were cut back, 5 bases at V and 5 bases at J, with 11 bases in the middle. CDR3 sequence reads: CASSPLMGDTQYF. CDR3 DNA: TGTGCCAGCAGCCCTCTTATGGGAGATACGCAGTATTTT.

This clone was observed a single time. This chain connects TRBV12-3 or TRBV12-4 to TRBJ2-5; D is possibly TRBD1 (5 bases). This CDR3 has 12 residues. Trimming took 7 bases from V and 3 from J, leaving 9 bases between them. CDR3 sequence reads: CASKKGEETQYF. CDR3 sequence (DNA): TGTGCCAGCAAAAAAGGGGAAGAGACCCAGTACTTC.

In this sample, this clone turned up once. This sequence joins TRBV9 and TRBJ2-2, with D tentatively TRBD1 (6 bases). The CDR3 contains 14 residues. Germline CDR1 reads SGDLS; CDR2 reads YYNGEE. V shed 3 bases and J shed 7 bases, with 13 bases lying between them. For the CDR3, the DNA is TGTGCCAGCAGCGCCTTCCAGGGGAGCGGGGAGCTGTTTTTT. Translated, it gives CASSAFQGSGELFF.

The chain links TRBV19 to TRBJ2-6; possibly TRBD1 for D (6 bases). Deletions cut 5 bases from V and 0 bases from J, with 14 bases between. Germline lookup yields CDR1 LNHDA and CDR2 SQIVND (reference sequence). CDR3 length: 17 residues. CDR3 in amino acids: CASSERRDTSGANVLTF. The CDR3 DNA follows: TGTGCCAGTAGTGAACGCCGGGACACCTCTGGGGCCAACGTCCTGACTTTC.